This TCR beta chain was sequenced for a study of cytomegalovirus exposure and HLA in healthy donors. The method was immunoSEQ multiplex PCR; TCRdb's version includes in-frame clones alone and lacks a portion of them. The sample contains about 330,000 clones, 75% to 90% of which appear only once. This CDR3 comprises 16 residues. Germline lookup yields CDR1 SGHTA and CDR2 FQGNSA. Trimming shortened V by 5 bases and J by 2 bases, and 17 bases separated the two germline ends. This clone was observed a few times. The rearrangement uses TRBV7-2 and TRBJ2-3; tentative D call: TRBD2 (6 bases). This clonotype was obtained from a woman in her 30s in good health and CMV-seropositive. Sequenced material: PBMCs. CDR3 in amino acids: CASSRLVRGVTDTQYF. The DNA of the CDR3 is TGTGCCAGCAGCAGACTAGTTCGGGGAGTCACAGATACGCAGTATTTT. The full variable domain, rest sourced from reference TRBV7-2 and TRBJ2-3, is GAGVSQSPSNKVTEKGKDVELRCDPISGHTALYWYRQSLGQGLEFLIYFQGNSAPDKSGLPSDRFSAERTGGSVSTLTIQRTQQEDSAVYLCASSRLVRGVTDTQYFGPGTRLTVL.